The 17 T cell receptor beta chains in this list originate from one sample, sequenced in a study of blood T cell repertoires in COVID-19. Using immunoSEQ multiplex PCR, the repertoire was profiled, and TCRdb retains in-frame clones only, with some absent. Found here are some 300,000 clones, roughly 87% of them singletons; the top ten hold under 1.3%. The specimen sequenced was PBMCs or T cells enriched from blood (not recorded which). The receptors come from a woman in her 30s who had recovered from COVID-19.

This clone was detected many times. In DNA, the CDR3 is TGTGCCAGCAGCTTCGAACAGGGGGCGTACGGCTACACCTTC. This codes for CASSFEQGAYGYTF. The gene calls are TRBV7-8 and TRBJ1-2; 9 bases agree with TRBD1. CDR3 length: 14 residues. Germline-derived CDR1 and CDR2 are SGHVS and FQNEAQ. Trimming at V came to 3 bases and at J to 8 bases, leaving 7 bases not matched to a gene.

This chain links TRBV9 with TRBJ1-5; 10 bases are a match to TRBD1. This CDR3 has 15 residues. Germline CDR1 reads SGDLS; CDR2 reads YYNGEE. V gave up 3 bases and J gave up 1 base; unmatched junction bases: 1. The CDR3 DNA sequence: TGTGCCAGCAGCGGACAGGGGGCGAGCAATCAGCCCCAGCATTTT. It codes for CASSGQGASNQPQHF.

The chain links TRBV9 to TRBJ1-3, with D maybe TRBD1 (6 bases). Germline loops: CDR1 SGDLS, CDR2 YYNGEE. Between the trimmed V and J ends, which lost 3 bases and 4 bases, there was a span of 14 bases. This CDR3 contains 15 residues. The CDR3 reads CASSGTGFTGNTIYF. CDR3 DNA sequence: TGTGCCAGCAGCGGTACAGGGTTTACGGGAAACACCATATATTTT.

The chain carries TRBV4-1 and TRBJ2-5; 9 nucleotides align to TRBD2. Germline loops: CDR1 MGHRA, CDR2 YSYEKL. J lost 4 bases, V lost 1 base, and 4 bases had no gene match. The length of the CDR3 is 15 residues. The CDR3 spells CASSQGLAAGETQYF. In nucleotides, the CDR3 is TGCGCCAGCAGCCAAGGACTAGCGGCGGGAGAGACCCAGTACTTC.

J is TRBJ2-7 and V is TRBV29-1; 11 bases line up with TRBD1. Germline V gene lookup returns CDR1 SQVTM and CDR2 ANQGSEA. J lost 7 bases, V lost 6 bases, and 5 bases had no gene match. This CDR3 spans 12 amino acids. The CDR3: CSVGQGAWEQYF. The CDR3 nucleotides are TGCAGCGTAGGACAGGGGGCTTGGGAGCAGTACTTC.

V is TRBV3-1 (or the pseudogene TRBV3-2) and J is TRBJ1-4; 8 bases fit TRBD1. The V and J ends lost 4 bases and 3 bases, in that order; junction bases with no gene match: 10. This CDR3 has 17 amino acids. Germline-derived CDR1 and CDR2 are LGHDT and YNNKEL (reference sequence). CDR3 region: CASSPPDRVWPNEKLFF. CDR3 bases: TGTGCCAGCAGCCCCCCGGACAGGGTGTGGCCTAATGAAAAACTGTTTTTT.

The V call is TRBV3-1 (or the pseudogene TRBV3-2), the J call TRBJ1-3, with a weak D call TRBD1 (5 bases). Germline-derived CDR1 and CDR2 are LGHDT and YNNKEL (reference sequence). This CDR3 is 15 amino acids long. V lost 3 bases, J lost 4 bases, and 13 bases lay in between. The CDR3 DNA reads TGTGCCAGCAGCCAGTCTCCAGGGCCCGGAAACACCATATATTTT. This gives the protein CASSQSPGPGNTIYF.

This clone was recorded once. The genes are TRBV24-1 and TRBJ1-3; weak D call: TRBD1 (5 bases). Trimming pared 3 bases from V and 0 bases from J, leaving 8 bases between. CDR1 and CDR2 from the germline V gene are KGHDR and SFDVKD. This CDR3 is 15 amino acids long. CDR3 coding DNA: TGTGCCACCAGTGATCCTGACAGCTCTGGAAACACCATATATTTT. This gives the protein CATSDPDSSGNTIYF.

V is TRBV7-9 and J is TRBJ1-5; a possible D gene is TRBD1 (5 bases). V was cut by 1 base and J by 2 bases, with 18 bases left in between. The CDR3 runs 18 residues. Germline CDR1 and CDR2: SEHNR and FQNEAQ (reference sequence). The CDR3 DNA follows: TGTGCCAGCAGCTTAGTGGCAGGGAATGGTTTTGGCAATCAGCCCCAGCATTTT. It yields the protein CASSLVAGNGFGNQPQHF.

The J gene is TRBJ1-5, the V gene TRBV2; unclear D gene. V was clipped by 8 bases and J by 0 bases, with 14 bases between them. The CDR3 covers 15 residues. Germline V CDR1 and CDR2: SNHLY, FYNNEI. The DNA for the CDR3 is TGTGCCAGCGGCGACACATTCGATAGCAATCAGCCCCAGCATTTT. Encoded protein: CASGDTFDSNQPQHF. The complete variable domain, with remaining parts taken from reference TRBV2 and TRBJ1-5, reads EPEVTQTPSHQVTQMGQEVILRCVPISNHLYFYWYRQILGQKVEFLVSFYNNEISEKSEIFDDQFSVERPDGSNFTLKIRSTKLEDSAMYFCASGDTFDSNQPQHFGDGTRLSIL.

The chain uses TRBV5-1 and TRBJ2-3; 7 bases map to TRBD1. This CDR3 comprises 13 residues. Trimming cost V 4 bases and J 12 bases; bases outside gene matches: 11. Per the germline V gene, CDR1 is SGHRS and CDR2 is YFSETQ. The CDR3 reads CASSVDTGVSQYF. The DNA of the CDR3 is TGCGCCAGCAGCGTAGACACAGGGGTCAGTCAGTATTTT.

This chain connects TRBV14 to TRBJ1-1, with a possible D match to TRBD1 (6 bases). Germline V gives CDR1 SGHDN, CDR2 FVKESK. The CDR3 is 13 amino acids. The V end lost 4 bases, the J end lost 5 bases, and 11 bases lay between the germline ends. CDR3 sequence (DNA): TGTGCCAGCAGCCTAACCAGGGGAACTGAAGCTTTCTTT. Translation gives CASSLTRGTEAFF.

V gene TRBV18 combines with J gene TRBJ1-1; tentative D call: TRBD1 (6 bases). Trimming left V 2 bases short and J 2 bases short, with 18 bases between. The CDR3 length is 17 residues. The germline V gene has CDR1 KGHSH and CDR2 LQKENI. CDR3 in amino acids: CASSPSSLRGGNTEAFF. The CDR3 DNA sequence: TGTGCCAGCTCACCATCCTCTCTGAGGGGGGGAAACACTGAAGCTTTCTTT.

The chain employs TRBV5-1 and TRBJ2-5; 7 positions match TRBD1. The germline gives CDR1 SGHRS, CDR2 YFSETQ. This CDR3 is built from 16 residues. Losses at the gene ends were 5 bases for V and 3 bases for J; bases not matched to a gene: 13. In nucleotides, the CDR3 is TGCGCCAGCAGGGAACCCAGGGACAGTAAAGAAGAGACCCAGTACTTC. Its protein product is CASREPRDSKEETQYF.

This chain connects TRBV12-5 to TRBJ1-6; 8 bases are a match to TRBD1. CDR1 and CDR2 from the germline V gene are LGHNT and FRNRAP. Unmatched junction bases numbered 18, after V lost 9 bases and J lost 8 bases. CDR3 length: 17 residues. Here the CDR3 reads CASGGQGSDTRHSPLHF. The CDR3 DNA follows: TGTGCTAGCGGAGGACAGGGCAGCGACACTAGACATTCACCCCTCCACTTT.

This chain links TRBV5-1 with TRBJ2-5, with 12 bases matching TRBD2. Germline lookup yields CDR1 SGHRS and CDR2 YFSETQ. The CDR3 sequence is 16 residues long. The V gene end was trimmed by 4 bases and the J gene end by 2 bases; junction bases not matched to a gene: 6. CDR3 in amino acids: CASSRSLAGGQETQYF. CDR3 nucleotides: TGCGCCAGCAGCCGCTCACTAGCGGGGGGACAAGAGACCCAGTACTTC.

The rearrangement joins TRBV6-2 or TRBV6-3 to TRBJ2-7; D is unresolved. CDR1 is MNHEY, CDR2 SVGEGT, per germline. The ends were cut back, 4 bases at V and 0 bases at J, with 7 bases in the middle. The length of the CDR3 is 13 residues. The CDR3 spells CASSSGNSYEQYF. The DNA for the CDR3 is TGTGCCAGCAGTTCTGGCAACTCCTACGAGCAGTACTTC.